This entry concerns a single T cell receptor beta chain. What antigen it recognizes has not been identified. There are no base qualities to consult, and no much larger clone falls within one base. The data originate from a study of blood T cell repertoires in COVID-19 (dated by TCRdb to 2019 to 2021). Turning to the overall study: Collaborator samples came from the United States, Italy and Spain and covered acute and convalescent phases of COVID-19. The prospective study material was composed of cDNA or gDNA derived from T cells, B-cell-depleted T cells, or PBMCs. The dataset comprised deeply sampled blood TCRbeta repertoires from subjects exposed to, actively infected with, or recovered from COVID-19. The repertoires were released in a freely available public database intended as a resource for research on the immune response to SARS-CoV-2. Samples were obtained from the ongoing ImmuneRACE study (first 160 participants) and from over 1,000 subjects provided by 6 global collaborators. The sample metadata nearly always contained a de-identified subject ID, COVID-19 status, age in years and sex. Where available, HLA class I and class II types were obtained from metadata supplied by the sample provider rather than from assay-based typing.

CDR1 and CDR2, per the germline V gene (reference sequence), are LGHDT and YNNKEL. CDR3 length: 14 amino acids, cysteine to phenylalanine. The CDR3 DNA has 42 bases and is translated from base 1. V is cut by 5 bases and J by 4 bases, and the space between the germline ends is 11 bases. Results the study describes overall, beyond this receptor: How much clinical and demographic metadata was included differed by source and by participant, and the metadata was provided uncurated.

Each collaborating institution followed its own protocols to collect whole blood in K2EDTA tubes. For TCRbeta analysis, collaborators shipped samples in one of three forms: frozen whole blood, isolated PBMCs, or DNA extracted from either of those sample types. TCRbeta CDR3 regions were amplified from genomic DNA using the immunoSEQ Assay, a bias-controlled multiplex PCR. The original methods were these. Within the assay, amplification of reference gene primers was used to estimate how many nucleated cells each sample contained. To quantify the absolute abundance of each unique TCRbeta CDR3 rearrangement, sequence reads were collapsed and filtered. For each sample, productive Simpson clonality was calculated as the square root of Simpson's diversity index across productive rearrangements. Here the immuneACCESS table is served through TCRdb, limited to in-frame sequences with V and J called. Missing clones are a known gap in these copies; in checked studies unresolved V genes cover under half, and the rest lacks a known reason. V, J and clone size derive from that table, while D and trimming were established from the DNA sequence. This sample gives roughly 79,000 clones in total; around 80% of them show up just once. The ten most abundant clones make up about 5.8% of the sample.

The rearranged segments are TRBV3-1 (or the pseudogene TRBV3-2) and TRBJ2-2; D gene: possibly TRBD2, on 5 matching bases. The receptor was isolated from a man in his fifties or sixties with active or convalescent COVID-19. The sample taken for sequencing was peripheral blood. The CDR3 protein: CASSGEGGTGELFF. The sequence in DNA is TGTGCCAGCAGCGGTGAGGGTGGCACCGGGGAGCTGTTTTTT.